The clone carrying this T cell receptor beta chain was picked up many times. The data belong to a study of T-cell memory formation after mild COVID-19. Germline values: CDR1 MDHEN, CDR2 SYDVKM. The CDR3 covers 17 residues. Unmatched junction bases numbered 18, after V lost 2 bases and J lost 9 bases. In TCRdb, the 5' RACE reads were re-called with MiXCR into one record per CDR3 protein. The sample shows fewer than 40,000 distinct CDR3 sequences, roughly 7.5% of them seen only once. This chain uses TRBV28 with TRBJ1-1, with 7 bases lining up with TRBD1. The specimen was PBMCs or a T cell subset sorted from them (not recorded which). The TCR was taken from a man younger than 35 who had mild COVID-19 (a few samples of this study predate the infection). Cell type and time point are not known. In DNA form, the CDR3 reads TGTGCCAGCAGTTTAGACAGGGTTATCGGACCATCTGAAAAAGCTTTCTTT. It yields the protein CASSLDRVIGPSEKAFF.